The 20 T cell receptor beta chains presented below share a single source sample, sequenced in a study of blood T cell repertoires in COVID-19. Profiled with immunoSEQ multiplex PCR; TCRdb holds only in-frame clones, not every one. The data contain about 250,000 clones, roughly 80% of them singletons. The sequencing sample was made of peripheral blood. The source of these receptors is a woman older than 75 with acute or convalescent COVID-19.

This chain uses TRBV5-8 with TRBJ2-2, with 15 bases aligning to TRBD2. The CDR3 consists of 17 residues. Germline assignment: CDR1 SGHTS and CDR2 YDEGEE. V was clipped by 4 bases and J by 4 bases; unmatched bases: 5. The CDR3 DNA is TGTGCCAGCAGCACCTGGACTAGCGGGGGGGCCACCGGGGAGCTGTTTTTT. Amino acid sequence: CASSTWTSGGATGELFF.

The rearrangement links TRBV2 to TRBJ2-7; possible D gene TRBD1, 6 bases. Germline CDR1 and CDR2: SNHLY and FYNNEI. This CDR3 region has 14 residues. V was pared by 6 bases and J by 5 bases, with 17 bases between. In DNA, the CDR3 is TGTGCCAGCAGCGAACAGGGAAGGCTAGACGAGCAGTACTTC. Its translation: CASSEQGRLDEQYF. The variable domain in full, completed from reference TRBV2 and TRBJ2-7, reads EPEVTQTPSHQVTQMGQEVILRCVPISNHLYFYWYRQILGQKVEFLVSFYNNEISEKSEIFDDQFSVERPDGSNFTLKIRSTKLEDSAMYFCASSEQGRLDEQYFGPGTRLTVT.

The genes are TRBV14 and TRBJ2-3, with D maybe TRBD2 (6 bases). The CDR3 extends over 14 amino acids. Germline V lookup: CDR1 SGHDN, CDR2 FVKESK. The germline V and J ends were trimmed by 2 bases and 4 bases, with 10 bases remaining between them. CDR3 in DNA: TGTGCCAGCAGCCAACAACTAGCCCCAGATACGCAGTATTTT. Translating gives CASSQQLAPDTQYF.

The chain uses TRBV28 and TRBJ2-1; tentatively, D is TRBD1 (5 bases). V was pared by 4 bases and J by 7 bases, with 14 bases between. Germline-derived CDR1 and CDR2 are MDHEN and SYDVKM. The CDR3 is 14 amino acids. CDR3 in DNA: TGTGCCAGCAGTTCGGGTCAGGGTCCAAATGAGCAGTTCTTC. Translated, it gives CASSSGQGPNEQFF.

The chain couples TRBV6-5 to TRBJ1-1, with 8 bases identical to TRBD1. The germline V gene encodes CDR1 MNHEY and CDR2 SVGAGI. The V and J ends lost 5 bases and 11 bases, in that order; junction bases with no gene match: 13. This CDR3 comprises 14 residues. The CDR3 region is CASSPADRGGFAFF. The CDR3 DNA is TGTGCCAGCAGTCCCGCCGACAGGGGTGGTTTTGCTTTCTTT.

This clone occurred once. CDR3 nucleotides: TGCGCCAGCAGCCAAGAAGTGGCACGGAACACTGAAGCTTTCTTT. It yields the protein CASSQEVARNTEAFF. The chain carries TRBV4-1 and TRBJ1-1; D not resolved. V was cut by 0 bases and J by 1 base, with 9 bases left in between. The germline V gene has CDR1 MGHRA and CDR2 YSYEKL. The CDR3 is 15 amino acids.

CDR3 region: CASSQDLTGYYEQYF. The CDR3 DNA reads as TGTGCCAGCAGCCAAGACCTGACAGGTTACTACGAGCAGTACTTC. The V call is TRBV3-1 (or the pseudogene TRBV3-2), the J call TRBJ2-7; D perhaps matches TRBD1 (6 bases). V was pared by 0 bases and J by 3 bases, with 12 bases between. CDR1 and CDR2 (germline): LGHDT, YNNKEL (reference sequence). The CDR3 runs to 15 residues.

The J gene is TRBJ2-5, the V gene TRBV5-5, with a tentative D call TRBD1 (5 bases). The CDR3 runs 13 residues. The germline V gene encodes CDR1 SGHKS and CDR2 YYEKEE (reference sequence). V lost 5 bases and J lost 1, with 9 bases in between. The CDR3 bases are TGTGCCAGCAGACTTACAGGCCAAGAGACCCAGTACTTC. It translates to CASRLTGQETQYF.

This clone showed up just a few times. The J gene is TRBJ1-1, the V gene TRBV18, with D uncertain. Trimming took 3 bases from V and 5 from J, leaving 10 bases between them. CDR1 and CDR2 from the germline V gene are KGHSH and LQKENI. The CDR3 is 13 amino acids. DNA for the CDR3: TGTGCCAGCTCACCGCCCCCGGGAACTGAAGCTTTCTTT. Its protein is CASSPPPGTEAFF.

This clone was observed a few times. The chain couples TRBV10-3 to TRBJ1-6; D gene uncertain. Germline V gene data show CDR1 as ENHRY and CDR2 as SYGVKD. The CDR3 covers 16 residues. V dropped 3 bases and J dropped 0 bases, with 9 bases sitting between them. CDR3 in amino acids: CAISEGGDSYNSPLHF. The DNA for the CDR3 is TGTGCCATCAGTGAAGGCGGGGACTCCTATAATTCACCCCTCCACTTT.

The chain recombines TRBV2 with TRBJ2-1; 10 bases agree with TRBD1. The CDR3 has 13 residues. Germline CDR1 reads SNHLY; CDR2 reads FYNNEI. The J segment lost 3 bases and the V segment lost 8 bases, leaving 1 base of the junction unmatched. The CDR3 reads CASRDRGYNEQFF. The DNA for the CDR3 is TGTGCCAGCCGGGACAGGGGCTACAATGAGCAGTTCTTC.

The gene calls are TRBV3-1 (or the pseudogene TRBV3-2) and TRBJ2-7; 9 bases are a match to TRBD2. J lost 7 bases, V lost 0 bases, and 13 bases had no gene match. The CDR3 consists of 17 residues. CDR1 LGHDT and CDR2 YNNKEL come from the germline V gene (reference sequence). The CDR3 sequence is CASSQDQGAGGMREQYF. The DNA for the CDR3 is TGTGCCAGCAGCCAAGATCAAGGGGCGGGAGGGATGAGGGAGCAGTACTTC.

V is TRBV7-3 and J is TRBJ2-3; weak D call: TRBD1 (6 bases). This CDR3 region has 13 residues. With 3 bases removed from V and 4 bases from J, the gap between germline ends came to 8 bases. Germline CDR1 SGHTA, CDR2 FQGTGA. CDR3 DNA: TGTGCCAGCAGCTTTGGACAGTCAGATACGCAGTATTTT. This sequence encodes CASSFGQSDTQYF.

The V call is TRBV20-1, the J call TRBJ1-2; D not resolved. Germline V gives CDR1 DFQATT, CDR2 SNEGSKA (reference sequence). The V end was cut by 2 bases, the J end by 4 bases, with 5 bases between. This CDR3 has 11 residues. For the CDR3, the DNA is TGCAGTGCTAGATTCAGCTATGGCTACACCTTC. The encoded protein is CSARFSYGYTF.

The chain recombines TRBV6-5 with TRBJ1-6; weak D call: TRBD1 (6 bases). The CDR3 extends over 13 amino acids. V was pared by 5 bases and J by 5 bases, with 7 bases between. CDR1 and CDR2 from the germline V gene are MNHEY and SVGAGI. The CDR3 spells CASSKGDNSPLHF. CDR3 coding DNA: TGTGCCAGCAGTAAGGGGGATAATTCACCCCTCCACTTT.

V gene TRBV29-1 combines with J gene TRBJ1-1; perhaps TRBD1 as D (5 bases). CDR3 size: 13 residues. Germline assignment: CDR1 SQVTM and CDR2 ANQGSEA. Trimming cost V 4 bases and J 0 bases, with 9 bases left between them. The CDR3 here is CSVGNRMNTEAFF. CDR3 nucleotide sequence: TGCAGCGTTGGCAACAGGATGAACACTGAAGCTTTCTTT.

The chain has TRBV18 and TRBJ2-3, with 9 bases that match TRBD1. J was trimmed by 2 bases and V by 2 bases; bases with no gene match: 8. The CDR3 has 17 residues. In germline, CDR1 is KGHSH, CDR2 LQKENI. CDR3 in amino acids: CASSPIRTGEITDTQYF. CDR3 DNA sequence: TGTGCCAGCTCACCAATTCGGACAGGGGAAATCACAGATACGCAGTATTTT.

The chain joins TRBV30 to TRBJ1-4; 10 nucleotides agree with TRBD1. V lost 3 bases, J lost 0 bases, and 16 bases stayed unmatched. The CDR3 is 20 amino acids. The germline CDR1 and CDR2 sequences are GTSNPN and SVGIG (reference sequence). The CDR3 is CAWSAKKGQGSTATNEKLFF. CDR3 in DNA: TGTGCCTGGAGCGCAAAGAAGGGACAGGGGTCTACGGCAACTAATGAAAAACTGTTTTTT.

Only a few counts were recorded for this clone. V gene TRBV7-8 combines with J gene TRBJ2-7; D call uncertain. The CDR3 sequence is 14 residues long. The germline V gene has CDR1 SGHVS and CDR2 FQNEAQ. Between the trimmed V and J ends, which lost 2 bases and 5 bases, there was a span of 13 bases. The CDR3: CASSLRIPRNEQYF. CDR3 DNA: TGTGCCAGCAGCTTAAGGATCCCTAGGAACGAGCAGTACTTC.

The chain joins TRBV13 to TRBJ1-2; 8 bases map to TRBD1. CDR3 size: 14 residues. Germline trimming cut 2 bases from V and 13 bases from J; bases unmatched to any gene: 12. Germline assignment: CDR1 PRHDT and CDR2 FYEKMQ (reference sequence). CDR3 DNA sequence: TGTGCCAGCAGCTTATACGGGACAGGTTTATTCGGCACCTTC. It encodes CASSLYGTGLFGTF.